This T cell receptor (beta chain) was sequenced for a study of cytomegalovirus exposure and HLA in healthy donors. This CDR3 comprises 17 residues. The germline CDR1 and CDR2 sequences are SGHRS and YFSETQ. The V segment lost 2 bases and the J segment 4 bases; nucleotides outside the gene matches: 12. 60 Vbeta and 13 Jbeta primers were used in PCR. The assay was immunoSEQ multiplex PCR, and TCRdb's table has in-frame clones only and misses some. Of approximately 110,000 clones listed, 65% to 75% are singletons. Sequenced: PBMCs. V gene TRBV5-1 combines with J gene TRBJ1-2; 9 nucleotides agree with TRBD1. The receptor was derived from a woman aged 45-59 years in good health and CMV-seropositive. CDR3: CASSFWTGDSSSYGYTF. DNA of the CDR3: TGCGCCAGCAGCTTCTGGACAGGGGATAGTTCTTCCTATGGCTACACCTTC. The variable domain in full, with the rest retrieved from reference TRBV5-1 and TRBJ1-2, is KAGVTQTPRYLIKTRGQQVTLSCSPISGHRSVSWYQQTPGQGLQFLFEYFSETQRNKGNFPGRFSGRQFSNSRSEMNVSTLELGDSALYLCASSFWTGDSSSYGYTFGSGTRLTVV.